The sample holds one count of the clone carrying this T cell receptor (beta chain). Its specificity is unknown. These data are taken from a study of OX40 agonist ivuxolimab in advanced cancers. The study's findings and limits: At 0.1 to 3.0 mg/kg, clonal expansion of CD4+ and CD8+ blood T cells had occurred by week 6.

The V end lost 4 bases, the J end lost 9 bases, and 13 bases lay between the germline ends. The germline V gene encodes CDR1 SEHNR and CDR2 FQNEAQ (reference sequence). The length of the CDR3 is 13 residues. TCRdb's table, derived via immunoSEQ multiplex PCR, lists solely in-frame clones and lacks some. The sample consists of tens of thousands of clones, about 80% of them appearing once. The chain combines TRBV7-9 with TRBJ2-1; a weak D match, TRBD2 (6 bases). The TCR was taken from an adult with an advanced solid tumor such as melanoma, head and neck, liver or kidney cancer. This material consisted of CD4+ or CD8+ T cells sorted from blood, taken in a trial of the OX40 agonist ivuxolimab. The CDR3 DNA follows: TGTGCCAGCAGCTCTGGGACTCCCAGTGAGCAGTTCTTC. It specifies CASSSGTPSEQFF.